The 11 T cell receptor beta chains below all came from one sample that was sequenced in a study of beta chain features in type 1 diabetes. cDNA synthesis used the whole RNA isolate, giving expressed TCRB sequences. Profiled with immunoSEQ multiplex PCR; TCRdb holds only in-frame clones, not every one. In the table there are under 450,000 clones, less than 15% of which are singletons. What was sequenced was naive CD4+ T cells from blood. The origin of the receptors is a woman in her late teens or twenties in good health.

The chain couples TRBV27 to TRBJ2-6, with D perhaps matching TRBD1 (6 bases). Germline V gives CDR1 MNHEY, CDR2 SMNVEV (reference sequence). The CDR3 has 15 residues. V was trimmed by 7 bases and J by 2 bases, leaving 12 bases between them. This chain's CDR3 is CASNRVPAGANVLTF. In DNA form, the CDR3 reads TGTGCCAGCAACAGGGTTCCCGCTGGGGCCAACGTCCTGACTTTC. Drawing the rest from reference TRBV27 and TRBJ2-6, the complete variable domain is EAQVTQNPRYLITVTGKKLTVTCSQNMNHEYMSWYRQDPGLGLRQIYYSMNVEVTDKGDVPEGYKVSRKEKRNFPLILESPSPNQTSLYFCASNRVPAGANVLTFGAGSRLTVL.

Only a few counts were recorded for this clone. The rearrangement uses TRBV27 and TRBJ2-1; 8 positions match TRBD2. The CDR3 is 16 residues long. Trimming at V came to 6 bases and at J to 9 bases, leaving 16 bases not matched to a gene. CDR1 is MNHEY, CDR2 SMNVEV, per germline (reference sequence). The CDR3 DNA reads TGTGCCAGCAGACGAACCGGGACTAGATCCCCTGGTGAGCAGTTCTTC. Translation: CASRRTGTRSPGEQFF.

This clone came up a few times. The gene calls are TRBV6-4 and TRBJ2-1; 12 positions match TRBD2. The J segment lost 4 bases and the V segment lost 6 bases, leaving 4 bases of the junction unmatched. The CDR3 is 15 amino acids. The germline V gene has CDR1 MRHNA and CDR2 SNTAGT. CDR3: CASSPLAGGYNEQFF. The DNA for the CDR3 is TGTGCCAGCAGCCCACTAGCGGGGGGATACAATGAGCAGTTCTTC.

This clone turned up a few times. The rearrangement links TRBV7-9 to TRBJ2-6; D ambiguous. CDR1 and CDR2 (germline): SEHNR, FQNEAQ (reference sequence). The CDR3 runs 16 residues. Trimming removed 5 bases at V and 0 bases at J, with 11 bases between. The CDR3 reads CASSRTPSSGANVLTF. The DNA of the CDR3 is TGTGCCAGCAGCCGAACCCCCAGCTCTGGGGCCAACGTCCTGACTTTC.

This sequence joins TRBV4-1 and TRBJ2-5; 9 bases align to TRBD2. Trimming at V came to 4 bases and at J to 7 bases, leaving 10 bases not matched to a gene. The CDR3 is 15 residues long. Germline V gene sequence: CDR1 MGHRA, CDR2 YSYEKL. The CDR3: CASSPPLLAGRTQYF. For the CDR3, the DNA is TGCGCCAGCAGCCCCCCCCTACTAGCGGGCAGGACCCAGTACTTC.

The rearrangement joins TRBV29-1 to TRBJ1-2; D possibly corresponds to TRBD1 (6 bases). The CDR3 is 14 residues long. Per germline, CDR1 SQVTM and CDR2 ANQGSEA. Trimming pared 0 bases from V and 1 base from J, leaving 9 bases between. The CDR3 region is CSVEEGQFNYGYTF. The CDR3 DNA reads TGCAGCGTTGAAGAAGGACAGTTTAACTATGGCTACACCTTC.

This sequence joins TRBV5-6 and TRBJ2-7, with 14 bases aligning to TRBD2. The length of the CDR3 is 17 residues. V was pared by 6 bases and J by 6 bases, with 14 bases of the junction left unmatched. Germline CDR1 is SGHDT and CDR2 is YYEEEE. The CDR3 reads CASTVRTSGRPPREQYF. CDR3 bases: TGTGCCAGCACCGTCCGGACTAGCGGGAGGCCTCCCCGCGAGCAGTACTTC.

This chain joins TRBV7-2 and TRBJ2-5, with D possibly matching TRBD2 (5 bases). The germline gives CDR1 SGHTA, CDR2 FQGNSA. V dropped 5 bases and J dropped 5 bases, with 12 bases sitting between them. The CDR3 totals 13 residues. CDR3 in amino acids: CASSPGKTETQYF. The CDR3 nucleotides are TGTGCCAGCAGCCCCGGGAAGACGGAGACCCAGTACTTC.

This chain joins TRBV29-1 and TRBJ1-3; 8 positions match TRBD1. Trimming at V came to 7 bases and at J to 0 bases, leaving 5 bases not matched to a gene. The CDR3 extends over 14 amino acids. Germline V gene sequence: CDR1 SQVTM, CDR2 ANQGSEA. DNA for the CDR3: TGCAGCGCCCGAGGACAGGGCTCTGGAAACACCATATATTTT. This translates into CSARGQGSGNTIYF.

A few counts support this clone. This chain connects TRBV19 to TRBJ1-5; 8 nucleotides agree with TRBD1. Germline loops: CDR1 LNHDA, CDR2 SQIVND (reference sequence). The CDR3 runs to 14 residues. The V and J ends lost 6 bases and 6 bases, in that order; junction bases with no gene match: 7. The CDR3 loop is CASRVDRAGQPQHF. The CDR3 DNA is TGTGCCAGTAGAGTGGACAGGGCCGGTCAGCCCCAGCATTTT.

This clone was found a few times. This sample also contains other DNA sequences that code for the same CDR3. This sequence joins TRBV30 and TRBJ1-5; a weak D match, TRBD1 (5 bases). Trimming took off 0 bases at V and 4 bases at J, with 7 bases between the two ends. Germline CDR1 and CDR2: GTSNPN and SVGIG (reference sequence). The CDR3 has 13 amino acids. This CDR3 is CAWSVAGNQPQHF. The DNA for the CDR3 is TGTGCCTGGAGTGTGGCAGGGAATCAGCCCCAGCATTTT.